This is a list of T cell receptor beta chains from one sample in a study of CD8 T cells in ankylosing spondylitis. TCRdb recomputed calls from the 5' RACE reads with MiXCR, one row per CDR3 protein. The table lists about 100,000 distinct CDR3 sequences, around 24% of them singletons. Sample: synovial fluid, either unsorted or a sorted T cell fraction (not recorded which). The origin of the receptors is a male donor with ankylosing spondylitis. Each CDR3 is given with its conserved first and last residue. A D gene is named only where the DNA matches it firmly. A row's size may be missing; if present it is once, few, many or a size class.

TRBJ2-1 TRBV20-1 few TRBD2 CSAPSGSFGEQFF TGCAGTGCTCCTAGCGGGAGTTTTGGTGAGCAGTTCTTC
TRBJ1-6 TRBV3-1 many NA CASSQVPGRGSPLHF TGTGCCAGCAGCCAAGTTCCTGGGAGGGGTTCACCCCTCCACTTT
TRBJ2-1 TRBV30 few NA CASPGPLNEQFF TGTGCCTCCCCGGGGCCGCTCAATGAGCAGTTCTTC
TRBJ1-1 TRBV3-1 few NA CASSQTLGTEAFF TGTGCCAGCAGCCAAACGCTAGGCACTGAAGCTTTCTTT
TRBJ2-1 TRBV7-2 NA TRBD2 CASANLQRDLNEQFF TGTGCCAGCGCTAACCTACAGCGGGATCTCAATGAGCAGTTCTTC
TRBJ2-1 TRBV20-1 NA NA CSAITGIVAYNEQFF TGCAGTGCTATTACAGGGATAGTCGCCTACAATGAGCAGTTCTTC
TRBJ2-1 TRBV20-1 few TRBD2 CSAPRLATHNEQFF TGCAGTGCTCCGAGACTAGCGACCCACAATGAGCAGTTCTTC
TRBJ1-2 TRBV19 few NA CASIERRGGNYGYTF TGTGCCAGTATCGAACGACGTGGCGGAAACTATGGCTACACCTTC
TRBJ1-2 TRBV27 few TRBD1 CASKTGSDGYTF TGTGCCAGCAAGACAGGGAGCGATGGCTACACCTTC
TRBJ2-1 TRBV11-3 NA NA CASSPGLRGEQFF TGTGCCAGCAGCCCTGGACTACGAGGGGAGCAGTTCTTC
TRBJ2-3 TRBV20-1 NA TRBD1 CSATGGASTDTQYF TGCAGTGCTACAGGGGGTGCTAGCACAGATACGCAGTATTTT
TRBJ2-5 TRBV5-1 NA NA CASSGGSGGIPETQYF TGCGCCAGCAGCGGTGGCAGCGGCGGGATCCCAGAGACCCAGTACTTC
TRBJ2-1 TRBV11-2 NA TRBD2 CASSLGLAETGEQFF TGTGCCAGCAGCTTAGGACTAGCGGAGACCGGTGAGCAGTTCTTC
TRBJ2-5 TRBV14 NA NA CASSSDRKTQYF TGTGCCAGCAGTTCTGACAGGAAGACCCAGTACTTC
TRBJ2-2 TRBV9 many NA CASSLRPVTGELFF TGTGCCAGCAGCTTGCGACCGGTTACCGGGGAGCTGTTTTTT
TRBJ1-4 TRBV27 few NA CASSLGPGSLGDEKLFF TGTGCCAGCAGTTTAGGTCCAGGCTCGCTAGGTGATGAAAAACTGTTTTTT
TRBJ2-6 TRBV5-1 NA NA CASTRTGRSGANVLTF TGCGCCAGCACCCGAACAGGGAGGTCTGGGGCCAACGTCCTGACTTTC
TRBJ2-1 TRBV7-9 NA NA CASSRRGDTPNEQFF TGTGCCAGCAGCCGACGCGGGGACACCCCTAATGAGCAGTTCTTC
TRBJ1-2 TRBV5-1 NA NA CASSTRGGGYTF TGCGCCAGCAGCACCAGGGGTGGCGGCTACACCTTC
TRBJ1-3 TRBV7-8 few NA CASSPRTGNTIYF TGTGCCAGCAGCCCCCGGACCGGAAACACCATATATTTT
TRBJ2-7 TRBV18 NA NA CASSTGTNYEQYF TGTGCCAGCTCTACCGGGACCAACTACGAGCAGTACTTC
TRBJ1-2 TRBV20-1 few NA CSAASYGYTF TGCAGTGCCGCCAGCTATGGCTACACCTTC
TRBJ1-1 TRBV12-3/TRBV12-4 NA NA CASSTGFNTEAFF TGTGCCAGCAGTACAGGGTTCAACACTGAAGCTTTCTTT
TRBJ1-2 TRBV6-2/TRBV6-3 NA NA CASSPDYPGYTF TGTGCCAGCAGCCCGGATTATCCTGGCTACACCTTC
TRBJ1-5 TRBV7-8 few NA CASSLIGLNQPQHF TGTGCCAGCAGCTTAATCGGACTCAATCAGCCCCAGCATTTT
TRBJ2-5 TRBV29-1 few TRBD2 CSVVAGGPRETQYF TGCAGCGTGGTAGCGGGAGGGCCGCGAGAGACCCAGTACTTC
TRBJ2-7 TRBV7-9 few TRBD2 CASSLVPSGLSEQYF TGTGCCAGCAGCTTAGTGCCTAGCGGGCTTAGCGAGCAGTACTTC
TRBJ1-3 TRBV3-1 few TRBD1 CASSQDGGGGNTIYF TGTGCCAGCAGCCAAGACGGAGGGGGCGGAAACACCATATATTTT
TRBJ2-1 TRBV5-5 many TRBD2 CASTRGLAGTSSYNEQFF TGTGCCAGCACCCGAGGACTAGCGGGAACGAGCTCCTACAATGAGCAGTTCTTC
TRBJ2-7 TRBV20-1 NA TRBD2 CRAERLAGPWGNEQYF TGCAGGGCGGAAAGACTAGCGGGTCCCTGGGGAAACGAGCAGTACTTC
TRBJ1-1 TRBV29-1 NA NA CSVNTRVNTEAFF TGCAGCGTCAATACGAGGGTGAACACTGAAGCTTTCTTT
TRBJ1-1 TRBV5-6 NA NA CASSLYSEAFF TGTGCCAGCAGCTTGTACAGTGAAGCTTTCTTT
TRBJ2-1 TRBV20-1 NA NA CSARRGGVYNEQFF TGCAGTGCGCGCCGTGGGGGAGTCTACAATGAGCAGTTCTTC
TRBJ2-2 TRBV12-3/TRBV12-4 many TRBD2 CASSDSGRPGELFF TGTGCCAGCAGTGATAGCGGGAGGCCCGGGGAGCTGTTTTTT
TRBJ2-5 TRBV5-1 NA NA CASRPVSQGSETQYF TGCGCCAGCCGGCCGGTTTCGCAGGGTTCAGAGACCCAGTACTTC
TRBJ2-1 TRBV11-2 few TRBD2 CASSLVGEASGRGEQFF TGTGCCAGCAGCTTAGTGGGGGAGGCTAGCGGGAGAGGTGAGCAGTTCTTC
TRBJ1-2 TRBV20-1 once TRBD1 CSARDLGTGIGYTF TGCAGTGCTAGAGATCTTGGGACAGGGATCGGCTACACCTTC
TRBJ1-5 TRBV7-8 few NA CASSSGGARGFQPQHF TGTGCCAGCAGCTCGGGGGGGGCGCGGGGATTTCAGCCCCAGCATTTT
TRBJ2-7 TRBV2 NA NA CASSPDRYSYEQYF TGTGCCAGCAGCCCTGACAGGTACTCCTACGAGCAGTACTTC
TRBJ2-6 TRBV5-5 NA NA CASSLDRGGYSGANVLTF TGTGCCAGCAGCTTGGATCGGGGAGGTTATTCTGGGGCCAACGTCCTGACTTTC
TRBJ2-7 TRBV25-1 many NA CASSESTGSYEQYF TGTGCCAGCAGTGAATCGACAGGTTCCTACGAGCAGTACTTC
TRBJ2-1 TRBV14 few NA CASSQDIGISSYNEQFF TGTGCCAGCAGCCAAGATATCGGTATAAGCTCCTACAATGAGCAGTTCTTC
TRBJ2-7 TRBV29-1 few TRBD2 CSVAAGEDSEQYF TGCAGCGTTGCCGCGGGAGAAGACTCCGAGCAGTACTTC
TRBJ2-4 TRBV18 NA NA CASSPLAKNIQYF TGTGCCAGCTCACCCCTGGCCAAAAACATTCAGTACTTC
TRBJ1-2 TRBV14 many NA CASSQDYGSPGGYTF TGTGCCAGCAGCCAAGATTACGGGTCGCCTGGTGGCTACACCTTC
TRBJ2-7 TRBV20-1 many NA CSASGQRSYEQYF TGCAGTGCTAGCGGACAGCGCTCCTACGAGCAGTACTTC
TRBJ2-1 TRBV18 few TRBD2 CASSRLAGGPSRSYNEQFF TGTGCCAGCTCACGGTTAGCGGGAGGGCCTAGCCGCTCCTACAATGAGCAGTTCTTC
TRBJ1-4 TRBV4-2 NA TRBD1 CASSQEKGTGANEKLFF TGTGCCAGCAGCCAAGAAAAAGGGACAGGGGCTAATGAAAAACTGTTTTTT
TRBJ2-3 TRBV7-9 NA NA CASSSWAGSGDTQYF TGTGCCAGCAGTTCCTGGGCAGGGAGTGGAGATACGCAGTATTTT
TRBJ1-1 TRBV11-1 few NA CASSRLGGAPAFF TGTGCCAGCAGTCGCTTGGGGGGCGCCCCGGCTTTCTTT
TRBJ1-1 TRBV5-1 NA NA CASSPGGRENTEAFF TGCGCCAGCAGCCCGGGTGGCAGAGAAAACACTGAAGCTTTCTTT
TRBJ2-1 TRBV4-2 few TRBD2 CASSQDLAAYNEQFF TGTGCCAGCAGCCAAGATCTAGCGGCCTACAATGAGCAGTTCTTC
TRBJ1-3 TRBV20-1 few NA CSARSAENPSSGNTIYF TGCAGTGCTAGAAGTGCCGAGAACCCCAGCTCTGGAAACACCATATATTTT
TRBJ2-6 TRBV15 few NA CATSRGRSSGANVLTF TGTGCCACCAGCAGAGGGAGGAGCTCGGGGGCCAACGTCCTGACTTTC
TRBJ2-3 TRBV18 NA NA CASSNGQRSTDTQYF TGTGCCAGCTCAAACGGACAGCGAAGCACAGATACGCAGTATTTT
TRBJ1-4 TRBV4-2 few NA CASSPDSTNEKLFF TGTGCCAGCAGCCCGGACAGTACTAATGAAAAACTGTTTTTT
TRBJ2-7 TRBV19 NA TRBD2 CASGPGLAPYEQYF TGTGCCAGTGGGCCGGGACTAGCGCCTTACGAGCAGTACTTC
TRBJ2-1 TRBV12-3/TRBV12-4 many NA CASTRTAEQFF TGTGCCAGCACTAGGACCGCTGAGCAGTTCTTC
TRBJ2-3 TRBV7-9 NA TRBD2 CASSPIVGSGVTGTQYF TGTGCCAGCAGCCCCATCGTTGGTAGCGGGGTCACGGGTACGCAGTATTTT